Below, 21 T cell receptor beta chains from the same sample are listed, as sequenced in a study of CD8+CD57+ T cells in acquired aplastic anemia. Patients chosen for sequencing had shown CD8+CD57+ cell expansion by flow cytometry. Investigators profiled TCR beta VDJ and CDR3 from genomic DNA template. One entry per CDR3 protein results from TCRdb running MiXCR on the reads. The sample lists about 180,000 distinct CDR3 sequences, around 63% occurring once. Sequenced input: sorted CD4+, CD8+, or CD8+CD57+ T cells (not recorded which) from PBMCs. The receptors come from a human donor with aplastic anemia.

This chain links TRBV20-1 with TRBJ2-7; 12 bases match TRBD2. The CDR3 is 15 residues long. Germline values: CDR1 DFQATT, CDR2 SNEGSKA (reference sequence). Germline trimming cut 6 bases from V and 2 bases from J; bases unmatched to any gene: 8. CDR3 sequence reads: CSAPGTSGSPYEQYF. DNA of the CDR3: TGCAGTGCACCCGGGACTAGCGGGTCCCCCTACGAGCAGTACTTC.

In its sample, this clonotype was seen once. The chain combines TRBV19 with TRBJ1-4, with D possibly TRBD1 on 6 matching bases. This CDR3 spans 12 amino acids. V was pared by 7 bases and J by 8 bases, with 11 bases between. Germline V gene sequence: CDR1 LNHDA, CDR2 SQIVND (reference sequence). The DNA for the CDR3 is TGTGCCAGTAACAGGGTAGGGGAAAAACTGTTTTTT. It specifies CASNRVGEKLFF.

This clonotype was counted a single time. V usage is TRBV7-7 and J usage is TRBJ1-1; the D is unclear. Trimming removed 5 bases at V and 0 bases at J, with 7 bases between. CDR1 SSHAT and CDR2 FNYEAQ come from the germline V gene (reference sequence). This CDR3 region has 13 residues. CDR3 loop: CASSISMNTEAFF. The CDR3 DNA follows: TGTGCCAGCAGCATTAGCATGAACACTGAAGCTTTCTTT.

The chain carries TRBV6-6 and TRBJ1-5; no definite D call. This CDR3 region has 11 residues. Trimming removed 5 bases at V and 5 bases at J, with 4 bases between. CDR1 is MNHNY and CDR2 is SVGAGI in the germline V gene (reference sequence). Here the CDR3 DNA reads TGTGCCAGCAGTACATATCAGCCCCAGCATTTT. This sequence encodes CASSTYQPQHF.

This clonotype was recorded a few times. The V and J genes are TRBV24-1 and TRBJ1-1; D gene uncertain. The V gene's germline CDR1 is KGHDR and CDR2 SFDVKD. Trimming left V 1 base short and J 4 bases short, with 9 bases between. The CDR3 consists of 14 residues. Written as DNA, the CDR3 is TGTGCCACCAGTGATTTAACGGTTAGCACTGAAGCTTTCTTT. Translated: CATSDLTVSTEAFF.

The chain is built from TRBV4-1 and TRBJ1-5; D perhaps matches TRBD1 (5 bases). The CDR3 totals 16 residues. The V end was cut by 1 base, the J end by 7 bases, with 17 bases between. The germline V gene has CDR1 MGHRA and CDR2 YSYEKL. CDR3 residues: CASSQVYSGGLQPQHF. The CDR3 DNA reads as TGCGCCAGCAGCCAAGTTTATTCGGGGGGTTTACAGCCCCAGCATTTT.

The chain recombines TRBV6-6 with TRBJ2-7, with D tentatively TRBD2 (5 bases). This CDR3 region has 13 residues. With 2 bases removed from V and 2 bases from J, the gap between germline ends came to 7 bases. Germline V lookup: CDR1 MNHNY, CDR2 SVGAGI (reference sequence). The CDR3 sequence is CASSYEGTYEQYF. CDR3 coding DNA: TGTGCCAGCAGTTACGAGGGCACCTACGAGCAGTACTTC.

The chain has TRBV2 and TRBJ2-7, with a weak D call TRBD2 (5 bases). V lost 4 bases to trimming and J lost 5 bases, with 6 bases between them. The CDR3 totals 11 residues. Germline V gene sequence: CDR1 SNHLY, CDR2 FYNNEI. The CDR3 nucleotides are TGTGCCAGCAGTGCGAGGGACGAGCAGTACTTC. Its translation: CASSARDEQYF.

The sample holds many counts of this clonotype. The chain links TRBV7-8 to TRBJ2-3; tentative D call: TRBD2 (6 bases). V was pared by 0 bases and J by 2 bases, with 12 bases between. Per germline, CDR1 SGHVS and CDR2 FQNEAQ. The CDR3 runs 16 residues. CDR3 protein: CASSLAQRGFTDTQYF. CDR3 bases: TGTGCCAGCAGCTTAGCGCAACGGGGGTTCACAGATACGCAGTATTTT.

This clonotype occurred once. The V gene is TRBV7-9, the J gene TRBJ2-7; 7 bases agree with TRBD1. V trimming: 5 bases; J trimming: 3 bases; junction bases outside the gene matches: 10. CDR3 size: 15 residues. Germline CDR1 reads SEHNR; CDR2 reads FQNEAQ (reference sequence). Here the CDR3 reads CASSPASDRIYEQYF. The CDR3 DNA follows: TGTGCCAGCAGCCCAGCGTCGGACAGGATCTACGAGCAGTACTTC.

This clonotype appeared once. The gene calls are TRBV7-8 and TRBJ2-5; D ambiguous. CDR3 size: 12 residues. V gave up 3 bases and J gave up 0 bases, with 2 bases separating them. CDR1 is SGHVS, CDR2 FQNEAQ, per germline. In DNA, the CDR3 is TGTGCCAGCAGCTTCTACCAAGAGACCCAGTACTTC. It encodes CASSFYQETQYF.

This clonotype has ten or more counts. The V and J genes are TRBV3-1 and TRBJ1-2; no definite D call. From germline, CDR1 is LGHDT and CDR2 YNNKEL (reference sequence). V gave up 6 bases and J gave up 9 bases, with 11 bases separating them. The length of the CDR3 is 11 residues. CDR3 nucleotide sequence: TGTGCCAGCAGGGGAGGTTGGAGCTACACCTTC. This codes for CASRGGWSYTF.

This chain links TRBV12-3 or TRBV12-4 with TRBJ2-5, with D perhaps assigned TRBD1 or TRBD2 (6 bases each). This CDR3 has 15 amino acids. Trimming removed 3 bases from V and 5 bases from J, with 16 bases in between. The DNA for the CDR3 is TGTGCCAGCAGTTTGGAGGGGGGCGAGTGTGAGACCCAGTACTTC. This encodes CASSLEGGECETQYF.

The J gene is TRBJ1-2, the V gene TRBV19, with 8 bases that match TRBD1. V dropped 3 bases and J dropped 8; count of bases not matched to a gene: 5. The CDR3 is 13 residues long. The germline CDR1 and CDR2 sequences are LNHDA and SQIVND (reference sequence). The CDR3 DNA sequence: TGTGCCAGTAGTATTGGGGCAGGGGGCGGCTACACCTTC. Residues: CASSIGAGGGYTF.

This clonotype was observed once. The chain is built from TRBV11-2 and TRBJ1-2, with D unclear. Germline assignment: CDR1 SGHAT and CDR2 FQNNGV. This CDR3 region has 15 residues. Deletions cut 5 bases from V and 4 bases from J, with 17 bases between. The CDR3 is CASSPPPGASYGYTF. The CDR3 DNA follows: TGTGCCAGCAGCCCACCCCCAGGAGCTAGCTATGGCTACACCTTC.

This chain joins TRBV20-1 and TRBJ2-7; no definite D call. The CDR3 is made up of 12 amino acids. V lost 6 bases, J lost 3 bases, and 12 bases lay in between. The germline gives CDR1 DFQATT, CDR2 SNEGSKA (reference sequence). Here the CDR3 reads CSAKHGVYEQYF. In DNA, the CDR3 is TGCAGTGCCAAGCATGGAGTCTACGAGCAGTACTTC.

V usage is TRBV7-6 and J usage is TRBJ2-3; 8 bases align to TRBD1. The germline gives CDR1 SGHVS, CDR2 FNYEAQ. This CDR3 comprises 10 residues. CDR3 in amino acids: CVPGDRGQYF. The CDR3 DNA is TGTGTCCCTGGCGACAGGGGACAGTATTTT. Using reference TRBV7-6 and TRBJ2-3 for the parts outside the CDR3, the full variable domain is GAGVSQSPRYKVTKRGQDVALRCDPISGHVSLYWYRQALGQGPEFLTYFNYEAQQDKSGLPNDRFSAERPEGSISTLTIQRTEQRDSAMYRCVPGDRGQYFGPGTRLTVL.

The chain recombines TRBV5-1 with TRBJ1-4, with D perhaps matching TRBD1 (6 bases). Germline lookup yields CDR1 SGHRS and CDR2 YFSETQ. V was clipped by 3 bases and J by 6 bases, with 9 bases between them. This CDR3 has 13 residues. CDR3 nucleotide sequence: TGCGCCAGCAGCTCAAAGGGGGATGAAAAACTGTTTTTT. Translating it yields CASSSKGDEKLFF.

This clonotype was counted at least ten times. The chain carries TRBV4-1 and TRBJ2-3; possible D gene TRBD2, 5 bases. V was shortened by 4 bases and J by 0 bases, with 8 bases between the two germline ends. The germline gives CDR1 MGHRA, CDR2 YSYEKL. The CDR3 has 14 amino acids. The CDR3 spells CASSPGGSTDTQYF. As DNA, the CDR3 is TGCGCCAGCAGCCCGGGCGGGAGCACAGATACGCAGTATTTT.

V usage is TRBV24-1 and J usage is TRBJ1-2; D not certain. The CDR3 is 13 amino acids. Germline-derived CDR1 and CDR2 are KGHDR and SFDVKD. With 4 bases removed from V and 2 bases from J, the gap between germline ends came to 7 bases. CDR3 amino acids: CATSEGLNYGYTF. The CDR3, as DNA: TGTGCCACCAGTGAAGGGCTCAACTATGGCTACACCTTC.

This clonotype counts as medium-sized. The chain is built from TRBV24-1 and TRBJ1-4; D is ambiguous. The CDR3 length is 13 residues. From germline, CDR1 is KGHDR and CDR2 SFDVKD. V lost 7 bases and J 3 bases, leaving 8 bases between the germline ends. The CDR3 bases are TGTGCCACCAGCCGGGTCTCTAATGAAAAACTGTTTTTT. As protein: CATSRVSNEKLFF.